This T cell receptor beta chain emerged from a study of cytomegalovirus exposure and HLA in healthy donors (dated by TCRdb to the late 2010s). Regarding the study in general: According to an earlier analysis of a few hundred of the donors, about 180 million T cells yielded over 90 million unique TCR beta sequences and 276 Gb of sequence data. An early release covering approximately 600 HLA-typed donors comprised about 300 gigabases of sequencing data and around 80 million unique TCR sequences. Among the roughly 380 genotyped donors, approximately 76% belonged to the genetic ancestry cluster associated with self-reported Caucasian donors. The study aimed to test whether cataloging public T cell receptors could reveal signatures of past pathogen exposure. Using immunosequencing, the study profiled T cell repertoires from 640 or so subjects and related those repertoires to cytomegalovirus serostatus. Along with the approximately 670-subject first cohort, a separate validation cohort of over 90 different subjects was used. The study combined high-throughput TCR immunosequencing, statistical association of individual TCRs with disease status, and machine learning to predict cytomegalovirus infection status. In a later analysis, previously published TCR beta repertoires from several hundred donors were re-analyzed and high-resolution HLA genotyping was added so that TCR occurrence patterns could be studied. The later analysis used no new phenotypic data to find candidate immune exposures, relying instead on TCR beta sequences and their occurrence across donors. An earlier analysis of some 500 of the donors used high-throughput TCR beta sequencing to judge whether each TCR beta V gene segment behaved as functional or pseudogenic. Donor age, sex, ethnicity and CMV serostatus were compiled together with the repertoire data. In a later genetic analysis, genome-wide SNP genotypes for 398 of the 666 donors were used, and that subset was treated as a discovery cohort. All discovery cohort repertoires had been generated on a single sequencing platform. HLA typing included class I and class II loci at four-digit resolution. The number of donors typed differed by locus, with 629-630 for A, B, C, DRB1 and DQB1, around 520 for DQA1, 606 for DPA1, and 400 to 490 for DPB1. A few DR-DQ haplotypes were treated as single units for association and clustering because of strong linkage in the cohort. Among under 450 genotyped donors of the cohort, an average of approximately 240,000 unique TCR beta nucleotide sequences were sequenced per donor, approximately 20% of them non-productive. On the study overall, not on this receptor specifically: In a later analysis, HLA-associated TCR beta chains showed more clonal expansion and lower generation probabilities than non-associated chains that were equally common. The cohort was sequenced for TCR beta chains only, and without alpha or paired-chain data the features that could be detected were limited. A group of highly shared sequence variants was considered likely to be a technical artifact of the sequencing pipeline. Strong co-occurrence of HLA alleles, especially DR and DQ, made assigning TCR associations to individual alleles difficult. Presence/absence analyses assumed roughly uniform sequencing depth across donors, an assumption that may not hold. A later analysis reported that several top co-occurrence clusters appeared linked to parvovirus B19, influenza, CMV and Epstein-Barr virus. Specific HLA alleles were associated with over 15,000 TCR beta sequences at a false discovery rate of 0.05 in a later analysis. The study listed over 150 TCR beta chains as associated with cytomegalovirus. According to a later genetic analysis, donors in an Asian-associated ancestry cluster had fewer N-insertions in productive TCRs than the approximately 670-donor mean. According to a later analysis, TCR association rates differed among HLA loci, with DRB1 alleles showing the most associated TCRs and HLA-C alleles showing the fewest. According to the authors, the approach could potentially be generalized to other disease states and immunological phenotypes. The classifier was reported to diagnose cytomegalovirus status with high specificity and sensitivity in both the original and validation cohorts. The only immune exposure information available for the cohort was CMV serostatus. Because HLA typing was missing for some donors at each locus, association tests included only the typed subset. A few of the identified cytomegalovirus-associated TCR beta chains were confirmed in vitro to be specific for cytomegalovirus antigens. Across donors, most TCR sequences were observed very rarely, whereas some public TCRs were present in many individuals. A further reported finding was that TCR beta sequences accurately predicted the HLA-A and HLA-B alleles for most subjects in the first cohort. Linkage disequilibrium might explain the correlated functional status among segregating V segments, but an unknown experimental factor could not be excluded. V-gene and J-gene trimming of TCR beta chains was associated with a missense DCLRE1C variant in a later genetic analysis, and the association was replicated in an independent cohort. In an earlier analysis of about 600 of the donors, most TCR beta V segments appeared in productive rearrangements about 87% or about 30% of the time, broadly matching IMGT annotations. Because counts were too low, seventeen rarely observed V segments, including chromosome 9 orphons, were left out of the earlier analysis of 500 to 750 of the donors. Most CMV-associated TCR beta chains appeared to be HLA-restricted in a later analysis, and the HLA associations seemed to be driven largely by CMV exposure.

The method behind the library was the immunoSEQ multiplex PCR assay. The multiplex PCR relied on a mix of 60 forward primers for TCR Vbeta segments and 13 reverse primers for TCR Jbeta segments. Amplification of the CDR3 region of rearranged TCR beta genes was performed with a multiplex PCR assay on genomic DNA. On the Illumina HiSeq System, the amplified TCR beta libraries were sequenced as 87-base-pair reads. On the study's bioinformatics: In a later analysis, tens of millions of unique TCR beta chains were counted across the 690 or so repertoires, and roughly 11 million of these chains were shared by at least two donors. To remove PCR and sequencing errors, raw reads were error-corrected and collapsed into unique sequences using a nearest-neighbor algorithm that merged closely related sequences. Alignment of CDR3 sequences to IMGT reference sequences was used to assign V, D and J gene segments. For a sequence to be retained, a match of at least six nucleotides was required to both a V gene segment and a J gene segment. Rearrangements were classified as productive when the CDR3 lacked stop codons and remained in frame with V and J, and all other rearrangements were classified as non-productive. Following IMGT convention, CDR3 was defined as the stretch from the second conserved V-encoded cysteine to the conserved J-encoded phenylalanine. In an earlier analysis of around 570 of the donors, sequences lacking an unambiguous match to a single V gene segment were excluded. In an earlier analysis of a few hundred of the donors, V segments were called functional above 56.7% productive rearrangements and were called segregating when the between-donor standard deviation exceeded 5%. A statistical classification framework was built to diagnose cytomegalovirus status from the catalog of TCR beta chain sequences. In a later analysis, V and J genes were assigned by comparing TCR nucleotide sequences against IMGT/GENE-DB human TR gene sequences. In a later analysis, CDR3 sequences and most-parsimonious VDJ recombination scenarios were assigned using the TCRdist pipeline. A later analysis defined each TCR beta chain by its CDR3 amino acid sequence plus V-gene family, and excluded reads lacking a unique V-gene family. A later analysis removed 592 highly shared, low-generation-probability nucleotide sequences to deal with suspected cross-contamination and a sequencing artifact. In a later analysis, a clonal expansion index for each public chain was calculated from normalized within-repertoire ranks of inferred template counts. In a later analysis, generation probabilities were computed with a VDJ recombination model fitted to out-of-frame rearrangements, and the resulting probabilities were checked against IGoR. In a later analysis, hypergeometric tests were used to score TCR-TCR, TCR-HLA and TCR-CMV co-occurrence, with a repertoire-size bias correction applied to TCR pairs. A later analysis estimated false discovery rates by permuting HLA or CMV assignments 20 times. In a later analysis, co-occurring TCRs were grouped with DBSCAN, and TCRdist sequence similarity was added when clustering was performed within HLA-allele-positive subsets. Repertoires with fewer than 30,000 or more than 120,000 public chains, plus five repertoires with anomalous nucleotide sharing, were excluded from co-occurrence clustering. In TCRdb, the immuneACCESS table is reduced to in-frame sequences with V and J assigned. These tables do not hold every clone; where another copy was compared, an unresolved V gene accounts for under half, and the others remain unexplained. V, J and clone size were drawn from that table, and D and trimming were deduced from the DNA. The sample data list about 130,000 clones, and about two thirds of these were observed just once. The ten largest clonotypes hold 2.4% of the sample.

The cohort was made up of approximately 700 healthy bone marrow donors. At the time of sampling, all cohort members were nominally healthy, though unrecorded immune exposures were likely present. The donor tested CMV seronegative, placing the donor among the 350 or so seronegative members of the cohort. Each donor provided a peripheral blood sample, and peripheral blood mononuclear cells were used for TCR beta sequencing. The Qiagen DNeasy Blood Extraction Kit was used to extract genomic DNA from the blood cell samples. On this clone itself: The target of this receptor is not known. Per-base qualities were not stored, and no clone one base away is much larger.

Sequencing used PBMCs. This receptor was identified in a woman aged 35 to 49 in good health and CMV-seronegative.

The CDR3 has the sequence CASRLGPSGANVLTF. The nucleotide sequence is given as TGTGCCAGCAGACTGGGGCCCTCTGGGGCCAACGTCCTGACTTTC. The chain is assembled from TRBV6-5 and TRBJ2-6; a tentative D match to TRBD1 spans 5 bases. The V and J ends are trimmed by 6 bases and 0 bases, leaving 9 bases between them. From cysteine to phenylalanine, the CDR3 is 15 amino acids long. Solely the CDR3 DNA is kept, with 45 bases framed from the first base. CDR1 is given as MNHEY and CDR2 as SVGAGI, both from the germline V gene.